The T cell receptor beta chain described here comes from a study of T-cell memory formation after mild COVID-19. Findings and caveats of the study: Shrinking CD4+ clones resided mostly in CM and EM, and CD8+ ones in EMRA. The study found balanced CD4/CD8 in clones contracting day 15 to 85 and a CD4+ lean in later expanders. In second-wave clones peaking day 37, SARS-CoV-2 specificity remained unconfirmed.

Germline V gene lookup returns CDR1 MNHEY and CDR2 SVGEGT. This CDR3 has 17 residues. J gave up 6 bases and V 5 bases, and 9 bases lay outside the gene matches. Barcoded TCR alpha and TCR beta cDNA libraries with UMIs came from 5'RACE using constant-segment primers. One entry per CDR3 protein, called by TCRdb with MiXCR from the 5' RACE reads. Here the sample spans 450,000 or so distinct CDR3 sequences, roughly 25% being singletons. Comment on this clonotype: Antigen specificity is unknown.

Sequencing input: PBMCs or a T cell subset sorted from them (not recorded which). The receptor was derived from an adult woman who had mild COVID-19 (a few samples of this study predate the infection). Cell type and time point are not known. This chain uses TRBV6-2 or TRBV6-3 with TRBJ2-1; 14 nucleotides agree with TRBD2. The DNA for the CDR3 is TGTGCCAGCAGTAGCCTGAGGACTAGCGGGAGGCGCAATGAGCAGTTCTTC. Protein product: CASSSLRTSGRRNEQFF.